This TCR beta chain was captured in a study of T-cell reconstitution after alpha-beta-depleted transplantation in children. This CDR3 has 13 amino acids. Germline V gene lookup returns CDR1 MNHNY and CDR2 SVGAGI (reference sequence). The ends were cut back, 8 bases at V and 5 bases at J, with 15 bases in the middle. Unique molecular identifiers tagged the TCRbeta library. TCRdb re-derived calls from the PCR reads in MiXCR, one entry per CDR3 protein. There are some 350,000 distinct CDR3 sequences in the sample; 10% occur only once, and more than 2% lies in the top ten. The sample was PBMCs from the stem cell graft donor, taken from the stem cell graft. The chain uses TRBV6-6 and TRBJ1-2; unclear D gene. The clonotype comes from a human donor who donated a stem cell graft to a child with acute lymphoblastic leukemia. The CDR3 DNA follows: TGTGCCAGCGCCCGACCAAGAGGGTATGGCTACACCTTC. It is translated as CASARPRGYGYTF.